This T cell receptor (beta chain) was found in a study of T-cell reconstitution after alpha-beta-depleted transplantation in children. General study results and limits: At day 60, the high TCRbeta diversity found in some patients originated from recipient T cells and thymic progenitors that had survived. T-cell counts and diversity were attributed mostly to newly produced T cells one year after transplant. There were reportedly several hundred expanded graft clones from which alpha-beta T cells came about two months after transplant.

About this clonotype itself: What it binds is not known.

TCRbeta library preparation incorporated unique molecular identifiers. Via MiXCR, TCRdb re-called the PCR reads, giving one row per CDR3 protein. This table has a few hundred thousand distinct CDR3 sequences, roughly 25% appearing once. This CDR3 is 17 amino acids long. Germline CDR1 SGDLS, CDR2 YYNGEE. Trimming pared 0 bases from V and 0 bases from J, leaving 12 bases between. The origin of this receptor is a male patient younger than 18 who had a stem cell transplant for acute lymphoblastic leukemia, so the T cells may come from the graft donor. Source: PBMCs, mostly from graft donor cells, taken 180 days after TCRalphabeta/CD19-depleted stem cell transplant. The V gene is TRBV9, the J gene TRBJ2-2, with D unclear. The CDR3 bases are TGTGCCAGCAGCGTAGGACCTGGCGTCGCGAACACCGGGGAGCTGTTTTTT. Translating gives CASSVGPGVANTGELFF. Variable domain in full (rest from reference TRBV9 and TRBJ2-2): DSGVTQTPKHLITATGQRVTLRCSPRSGDLSVYWYQQSLDQGLQFLIQYYNGEERAKGNILERFSAQQFPDLHSELNLSSLELGDSALYFCASSVGPGVANTGELFFGEGSRLTVL.